A single sample gave rise to the 18 T cell receptor beta chains below, sequenced in a study of T-cell reconstitution after alpha-beta-depleted transplantation in children (dated by TCRdb to the mid-2010s). The intended sense of this specimen's treatment or condition label: allogeneic hematopoietic cell transplantation with graft depleted of TCRalphabeta T cells and CD19 B cells. Receptor libraries were prepared by PCR. The sequencer listed for this sample is Illumina HiSeq 2500. TCR library preparation used molecular barcoding, with unique molecular identifiers applied to normalize quantification of the TCRbeta repertoire. The public reads were quality trimmed at Q25 with fastp and then assembled into clones with MiXCR by TCRdb, keeping productive beta chains. All rows with the same CDR3 protein become a single entry with the most common DNA and genes. The sample yields about 980,000 distinct CDR3 sequences; roughly 29% were counted once. The ten most abundant clones make up about 28% of the sample.

The sample was PBMCs, mostly from graft donor cells, taken 360 days after TCRalphabeta/CD19-depleted stem cell transplant. The source of these receptors is a boy in the first two years of life who had a stem cell transplant for SCID, so the T cells may come from the graft donor.

The gene calls are TRBV20-1 and TRBJ1-1; D ambiguous. Deletions cut 6 bases from V and 6 bases from J, with 11 bases between. Germline V gene data show CDR1 as DFQATT and CDR2 as SNEGSKA (reference sequence). The CDR3 is 11 residues long. This CDR3 is CSAMPRAEAFF. The CDR3, as DNA: TGCAGTGCCATGCCCAGAGCTGAAGCTTTCTTT.

There are a few counts of this clonotype. The chain combines TRBV27 with TRBJ1-2; TRBD1 matches at 7 bases. CDR3 length equals 12 residues. Per germline, CDR1 MNHEY and CDR2 SMNVEV (reference sequence). V dropped 6 bases and J dropped 8; count of bases not matched to a gene: 6. The DNA of the CDR3 is TGTGCCAGCAGCTCCGGGACAGTGGGCTACACCTTC. It specifies CASSSGTVGYTF.

The rearrangement joins TRBV4-3 to TRBJ2-6; D not certain. In germline, CDR1 is LGHNA, CDR2 YSLEER. Trimming removed 0 bases at V and 0 bases at J, with 9 bases between. The CDR3 covers 17 residues. CDR3 nucleotides: TGCGCCAGCAGCCAAGATAAGTACAGCTCTGGGGCCAACGTCCTGACTTTC. Protein: CASSQDKYSSGANVLTF.

This clonotype was found a few times. The chain recombines TRBV4-1 with TRBJ2-5; 11 nucleotides match TRBD2. The CDR3 sequence is 18 residues long. Germline V gene data show CDR1 as MGHRA and CDR2 as YSYEKL. The trim removed 1 base at V and 3 bases at J, leaving 10 bases unmatched. CDR3 DNA sequence: TGCGCCAGCAGCCAAGGGGGGAGACTAGCGGGGTTGAAAGAGACCCAGTACTTC. Protein: CASSQGGRLAGLKETQYF.

This clonotype was observed a few times. The gene calls are TRBV7-2 and TRBJ2-4; a possible D gene is TRBD1 (6 bases). The CDR3 covers 17 residues. The germline V and J ends were trimmed by 5 bases and 3 bases, with 20 bases remaining between them. CDR1 and CDR2 from the germline V gene are SGHTA and FQGNSA. The CDR3 spells CASSPSSLDRDKNIQYF. DNA for the CDR3: TGTGCCAGCAGCCCCAGCTCACTGGACAGAGACAAAAACATTCAGTACTTC.

J is TRBJ2-1 and V is TRBV7-9; TRBD1 matches at 7 bases. Germline assignment: CDR1 SEHNR and CDR2 FQNEAQ (reference sequence). J was trimmed by 5 bases and V by 5 bases; bases with no gene match: 12. The length of the CDR3 is 16 residues. CDR3 in amino acids: CASSGRTGRVDNEQFF. The CDR3 DNA is TGTGCCAGCAGCGGCAGGACAGGCAGGGTGGACAATGAGCAGTTCTTC.

The chain couples TRBV4-2 to TRBJ2-3; D remains unclear. Germline V gene data show CDR1 as LGHNA and CDR2 as YNFKEQ. The CDR3 runs to 15 residues. Trimming removed 0 bases from V and 8 bases from J, with 15 bases in between. The CDR3 DNA reads as TGTGCCAGCAGCCAAGATGGAGCCCGTAGGTCTACGCAGTATTTT. It codes for CASSQDGARRSTQYF.

The V and J genes are TRBV4-1 and TRBJ1-5, with D possibly matching TRBD1 (5 bases). V was shortened by 0 bases and J by 6 bases, with 9 bases between the two germline ends. This CDR3 comprises 14 residues. Looked up from germline, CDR1 is MGHRA and CDR2 is YSYEKL. The DNA of the CDR3 is TGCGCCAGCAGCCAAGAGGGGGGTGGTCAGCCCCAGCATTTT. Its translation: CASSQEGGGQPQHF.

On this clonotype itself: The junction shows a germline mismatch at one end, possibly a read error. V is TRBV5-1 and J is TRBJ2-4, with no clear D. CDR1 is SGHRS, CDR2 YFSETQ, per germline. This CDR3 has 11 residues. CDR3 amino acids: CASRAKNIQYF. The CDR3 DNA reads as TGCGCCAGCAGGGCCAAAAACATCCAGTACTTC. The whole variable domain, remainder taken from reference TRBV5-1 and TRBJ2-4, is KAGVTQTPRYLIKTRGQQVTLSCSPISGHRSVSWYQQTPGQGLQFLFEYFSETQRNKGNFPGRFSGRQFSNSRSEMNVSTLELGDSALYLCASRAKNIQYFGAGTRLSVL.

This chain joins TRBV3-1 and TRBJ2-2; the D is unclear. The length of the CDR3 is 13 residues. V lost 3 bases and J lost 6, with 8 bases in between. From germline, CDR1 is LGHDT and CDR2 YNNKEL (reference sequence). The CDR3 region is CASSHALSGELFF. Written as DNA, the CDR3 is TGTGCCAGCAGCCACGCTCTCTCCGGGGAGCTGTTTTTT.

This clonotype came up a few times. CDR3 sequence: CSARTPGTNTEAFF. CDR3 bases: TGCAGTGCTCGGACCCCAGGGACGAACACTGAAGCTTTCTTT. This chain uses TRBV20-1 with TRBJ1-1; tentatively, D is TRBD1 (5 bases). V was trimmed by 5 bases and J by 1 base, leaving 14 bases between them. The CDR3 length is 14 residues. Germline lookup yields CDR1 DFQATT and CDR2 SNEGSKA (reference sequence).

The chain combines TRBV5-1 with TRBJ2-3; D perhaps matches TRBD2 (6 bases). Trimming cost V 3 bases and J 2 bases, with 10 bases left between them. Germline-derived CDR1 and CDR2 are SGHRS and YFSETQ. The CDR3 loop spans 14 amino acids. Here the CDR3 reads CASSSGLPTDTQYF. In DNA, the CDR3 is TGCGCCAGCAGCTCGGGACTGCCCACAGATACGCAGTATTTT.

CDR3: CAISETGQDFMNTEAFF. The CDR3, as DNA: TGTGCCATCAGTGAGACTGGACAGGATTTCATGAACACTGAAGCTTTCTTT. The genes are TRBV10-3 and TRBJ1-1, with 7 positions matching TRBD1. There are 17 residues in the CDR3. Per germline, CDR1 ENHRY and CDR2 SYGVKD. Trimming at V came to 2 bases and at J to 0 bases, leaving 9 bases not matched to a gene.

This clonotype was seen more than once but under ten times. The V gene is TRBV5-1, the J gene TRBJ2-3; 10 nucleotides match TRBD2. CDR3 size: 15 residues. CDR1 SGHRS and CDR2 YFSETQ come from the germline V gene. J was trimmed by 3 bases and V by 2 bases; bases with no gene match: 3. CDR3 sequence reads: CASSLIAGGTDTQYF. DNA for the CDR3: TGCGCCAGCAGCTTAATAGCGGGGGGAACAGATACGCAGTATTTT.

This clonotype was seen more than once but under ten times. The J gene is TRBJ2-2, the V gene TRBV12-3 or TRBV12-4; 8 bases are a match to TRBD1. V gave up 10 bases and J gave up 2 bases; unmatched junction bases: 6. The CDR3 loop spans 14 amino acids. The CDR3 here is CATYRGSNTGELFF. The CDR3 DNA follows: TGTGCCACCTACAGGGGGTCTAACACCGGGGAGCTGTTTTTT.

The rearrangement joins TRBV5-1 to TRBJ2-5, with D unresolved. Trimming pared 2 bases from V and 1 base from J, leaving 12 bases between. Germline-derived CDR1 and CDR2 are SGHRS and YFSETQ. This CDR3 is built from 15 residues. The DNA of the CDR3 is TGCGCCAGCAGCTTAACGTCGGCACCCCAAGAGACCCAGTACTTC. Residues: CASSLTSAPQETQYF.

The chain has TRBV5-5 and TRBJ2-2, with 10 bases aligning to TRBD2. Trimming cost V 4 bases and J 4 bases; bases outside gene matches: 13. Germline-derived CDR1 and CDR2 are SGHKS and YYEKEE (reference sequence). The CDR3 extends over 18 amino acids. CDR3 amino acids: CASSTSPTSGAGTGELFF. The CDR3 DNA is TGTGCCAGCAGCACATCCCCCACTAGCGGGGCTGGCACCGGGGAGCTGTTTTTT.

This clonotype turned up a few times. The J gene is TRBJ1-1, the V gene TRBV20-1, with a possible D match to TRBD1 (6 bases). The CDR3 covers 13 residues. Trimming pared 6 bases from V and 5 bases from J, leaving 16 bases between. Germline V gene lookup returns CDR1 DFQATT and CDR2 SNEGSKA (reference sequence). The CDR3: CSAGGPVVTEAFF. The CDR3 DNA reads TGCAGTGCAGGGGGGCCGGTGGTAACTGAAGCTTTCTTT.